The next 26 T cell receptor beta chains were all read from a single sample in a study of CD8 T cells in ankylosing spondylitis. Study-level results: Blood from ankylosing spondylitis patients appeared to carry a characteristic roughly 8-variant TCR beta motif.

MiXCR, applied by TCRdb to the 5' RACE reads, yields one record per CDR3 protein. The profile shows about 540,000 distinct CDR3 sequences, about 12% of them singletons. Antigens for these TCRs are unknown. The sequenced sample consisted of blood, either unsorted or a sorted T cell fraction (not recorded which). These receptors came from a male donor with ankylosing spondylitis.

The chain couples TRBV24-1 to TRBJ2-3; 9 bases are shared with TRBD2. The CDR3 spans 18 residues. The V segment lost 0 bases and the J segment 3 bases; nucleotides outside the gene matches: 9. Germline values: CDR1 KGHDR, CDR2 SFDVKD. The DNA for the CDR3 is TGTGCCACCAGTGATTTGGGTGGTTCTAGCGGGATTACAGATACGCAGTATTTT. As protein: CATSDLGGSSGITDTQYF.

The V and J genes are TRBV20-1 and TRBJ1-6, with D possibly matching TRBD1 (6 bases). Trimming removed 0 bases at V and 7 bases at J, with 13 bases between. The germline gives CDR1 DFQATT, CDR2 SNEGSKA (reference sequence). This CDR3 comprises 15 residues. CDR3 residues: CSARDPRTVNSPLHF. The DNA for the CDR3 is TGCAGTGCTAGAGATCCTAGGACAGTAAATTCACCCCTCCACTTT.

Comment on this clonotype: Relative to the germline gene, one junction end is altered; a read error may explain this. V usage is TRBV13 and J usage is TRBJ2-3, with D possibly being TRBD2 (6 bases). This CDR3 contains 15 residues. CDR1 and CDR2 (germline): PRHDT, FYEKMQ (reference sequence). The CDR3 spells CASSSLARVDPTLYF. DNA of the CDR3: TGTGCCAGCAGCTCACTAGCTAGGGTCGACCCCACGCTGTATTTT.

The CDR3 DNA reads TGCGCCAGCAGCGACGGCACTGAAGCTTTCTTT. It codes for CASSDGTEAFF. The rearrangement uses TRBV5-1 and TRBJ1-1; D gene ambiguous. Germline CDR1 is SGHRS and CDR2 is YFSETQ. V lost 4 bases, J lost 4 bases, and 5 bases lay in between. The CDR3 sequence is 11 residues long.

The gene calls are TRBV24-1 and TRBJ2-1, with 9 bases identical to TRBD2. The V gene end was trimmed by 4 bases and the J gene end by 5 bases; junction bases not matched to a gene: 8. The CDR3 runs to 16 residues. Germline values: CDR1 KGHDR, CDR2 SFDVKD. In DNA, the CDR3 is TGTGCCACCAGTGACTCCGGGACTAGCATCGACAATGAGCAGTTCTTC. As protein: CATSDSGTSIDNEQFF.

This clonotype was seen a handful of times. The chain joins TRBV28 to TRBJ2-1, with TRBD2 matching 10 bases. This CDR3 contains 16 residues. Looked up from germline, CDR1 is MDHEN and CDR2 is SYDVKM. After removal of 1 base from V and 6 bases from J, the junction contained 6 bases not matched to a gene. The CDR3 DNA reads as TGTGCCAGCAGTTTATACGCTAGCGGGAGAGGCAATGAGCAGTTCTTC. Protein sequence: CASSLYASGRGNEQFF.

The J gene is TRBJ2-1, the V gene TRBV27; a weak D match, TRBD1 (6 bases). CDR1 and CDR2 from the germline V gene are MNHEY and SMNVEV (reference sequence). The CDR3 totals 15 residues. V dropped 3 bases and J dropped 6 bases, with 15 bases sitting between them. CDR3 in amino acids: CASSLWGRTLNEQFF. Here the CDR3 DNA reads TGTGCCAGCAGTTTGTGGGGGCGGACTCTCAATGAGCAGTTCTTC.

The chain employs TRBV20-1 and TRBJ1-3, with D possibly matching TRBD1 (6 bases). Trimming pared 4 bases from V and 4 bases from J, leaving 14 bases between. Germline CDR1 is DFQATT and CDR2 is SNEGSKA (reference sequence). This CDR3 has 14 residues. The CDR3 coding sequence is TGCAGTGCTAACACCGCCGACAGGGGAAACACCATATATTTT. Translating gives CSANTADRGNTIYF.

This clonotype appeared many times. The chain links TRBV6-2 or TRBV6-3 to TRBJ2-3, with TRBD2 matching 9 bases. Germline values: CDR1 MNHEY, CDR2 SVGEGT. There are 19 residues in the CDR3. V was pared by 4 bases and J by 6 bases, with 20 bases of the junction left unmatched. CDR3 DNA sequence: TGTGCCAGCAGTTCCCCGCACGACTATAGCGGGAGTAGTGGGGATACGCAGTATTTT. Its protein is CASSSPHDYSGSSGDTQYF.

This clonotype was recorded a few times. The chain combines TRBV3-1 with TRBJ1-4; no clear D. CDR1 LGHDT and CDR2 YNNKEL come from the germline V gene (reference sequence). This CDR3 comprises 12 residues. V lost 4 bases and J lost 4, with 4 bases in between. The CDR3 region has the DNA TGTGCCAGCAGCCGCCTTAATGAAAAACTGTTTTTT. Translated: CASSRLNEKLFF.

J is TRBJ2-7 and V is TRBV20-1; 7 positions agree with TRBD2. Germline CDR1 reads DFQATT; CDR2 reads SNEGSKA (reference sequence). The CDR3 totals 16 residues. J gave up 1 base and V 3 bases, and 12 bases lay outside the gene matches. The CDR3, as DNA: TGCAGTGCTAGCCGGCTAGCGGATGCCTCTTCCTACGAGCAGTACTTC. Amino acids: CSASRLADASSYEQYF.

This clonotype was observed at least ten times. The gene calls are TRBV10-3 and TRBJ2-1; D is perhaps TRBD2 (5 bases). Trimming left V 4 bases short and J 7 bases short, with 14 bases between. This CDR3 has 14 amino acids. Germline lookup yields CDR1 ENHRY and CDR2 SYGVKD. This CDR3 reads CAISGEGTRNEQFF. Here the CDR3 DNA reads TGTGCCATCAGTGGAGAGGGCACCCGGAATGAGCAGTTCTTC.

This clonotype was detected only a few times. This chain links TRBV5-1 with TRBJ1-6; the match to TRBD1 covers 7 bases. V trimming: 3 bases; J trimming: 7 bases; junction bases outside the gene matches: 7. The germline V gene has CDR1 SGHRS and CDR2 YFSETQ. The CDR3 covers 15 residues. CDR3 region: CASSSGQTGNSPLHF. CDR3 DNA sequence: TGCGCCAGCAGCTCGGGACAGACGGGCAATTCACCCCTCCACTTT.

This clonotype appeared a few times. This chain links TRBV29-1 with TRBJ2-1, with no clear D. The V and J ends lost 3 bases and 0 bases respectively, with 9 bases between them. From germline, CDR1 is SQVTM and CDR2 ANQGSEA. There are 14 residues in the CDR3. DNA of the CDR3: TGCAGCGTTGAGTTCTCCGGCTCCTACAATGAGCAGTTCTTC. Amino acid sequence: CSVEFSGSYNEQFF.

The chain couples TRBV7-2 to TRBJ1-1; 7 nucleotides match TRBD1. CDR3 size: 12 residues. Germline CDR1 and CDR2: SGHTA and FQGNSA. Trimming cost V 3 bases and J 9 bases; bases outside gene matches: 4. In DNA form, the CDR3 reads TGTGCCAGCAGCTTCGGGACAGAAAAAGCTTTCTTT. Encoded protein: CASSFGTEKAFF.

This clonotype has just a few counts. This chain joins TRBV4-1 and TRBJ2-1; maybe TRBD2 (5 bases). CDR1 is MGHRA, CDR2 YSYEKL, per germline. CDR3 length: 15 residues. Trimming stripped 0 bases from V and 3 bases from J, with 9 bases between. CDR3 nucleotides: TGCGCCAGCAGCCAAGAGGATGCGGGCTACAATGAGCAGTTCTTC. It translates to CASSQEDAGYNEQFF.

The rearrangement uses TRBV20-1 and TRBJ1-1; D ambiguous. The CDR3 consists of 12 residues. V was trimmed by 6 bases and J by 0 bases, leaving 8 bases between them. Germline CDR1 is DFQATT and CDR2 is SNEGSKA (reference sequence). The CDR3 loop is CSAATMNTEAFF. Here the CDR3 DNA reads TGCAGTGCGGCGACCATGAACACTGAAGCTTTCTTT.

This clonotype was recorded a few times. The V gene is TRBV25-1, the J gene TRBJ2-1; the match to TRBD2 covers 9 bases. Trimming removed 3 bases from V and 10 bases from J; junction bases left unmatched: 10. Germline-derived CDR1 and CDR2 are MGHDK and SYGVNS. The CDR3 covers 15 residues. The CDR3 spells CASSEVAGGPGEQFF. DNA of the CDR3: TGTGCCAGCAGTGAGGTTGCGGGAGGGCCGGGAGAGCAGTTCTTC.

The rearrangement joins TRBV7-6 to TRBJ2-1; 10 bases are a match to TRBD1. Germline V gene sequence: CDR1 SGHVS, CDR2 FNYEAQ. V lost 4 bases to trimming and J lost 7 bases; unmatched junction nucleotides: 7. The CDR3 has 15 residues. In nucleotides, the CDR3 is TGTGCCAGCAGCTCGGGACAGGGGATTCGGAATGAGCAGTTCTTC. Its translation: CASSSGQGIRNEQFF.

The chain carries TRBV20-1 and TRBJ2-1; D unclear. Trimming took off 2 bases at V and 5 bases at J, with 13 bases between the two ends. CDR3 size: 14 residues. The germline CDR1 and CDR2 sequences are DFQATT and SNEGSKA (reference sequence). The DNA of the CDR3 is TGCAGTGCTAGATGGGCACCAAGGGACAATGAGCAGTTCTTC. Its translation: CSARWAPRDNEQFF.

The chain links TRBV3-1 to TRBJ2-5; TRBD2 agrees at 8 bases. CDR3 length: 15 amino acids. Germline CDR1 reads LGHDT; CDR2 reads YNNKEL (reference sequence). The J segment lost 4 bases and the V segment lost 1 base, leaving 5 bases of the junction unmatched. The CDR3 reads CASSQGSGGGETQYF. In DNA, the CDR3 is TGTGCCAGCAGCCAAGGGTCGGGAGGGGGAGAGACCCAGTACTTC.

This clonotype was seen many times. J is TRBJ2-3 and V is TRBV12-3 or TRBV12-4; TRBD2 aligns across 7 bases. The CDR3 is 16 amino acids. J was trimmed by 5 bases and V by 4 bases; bases with no gene match: 12. CDR3 residues: CASSSRLAPVGDTQYF. In DNA form, the CDR3 reads TGTGCCAGCAGTTCTAGACTAGCCCCAGTGGGAGATACGCAGTATTTT.

In its sample, this clonotype was seen many times. The chain is built from TRBV11-2 and TRBJ2-2; D is unclear. CDR3 length equals 12 residues. Trimming shortened V by 9 bases and J by 9 bases, and 14 bases separated the two germline ends. Looked up from germline, CDR1 is SGHAT and CDR2 is FQNNGV. The chain's CDR3 is CASSQPSWELFF. Here the CDR3 DNA reads TGTGCCAGTTCCCAGCCCTCGTGGGAGCTGTTTTTT. Using reference TRBV11-2 and TRBJ2-2 for the parts outside the CDR3, the full variable domain is EAGVAQSPRYKIIEKRQSVAFWCNPISGHATLYWYQQILGQGPKLLIQFQNNGVVDDSQLPKDRFSAERLKGVDSTLKIQPAKLEDSAVYLCASSQPSWELFFGEGSRLTVL.

This clonotype appeared a few times. This chain links TRBV2 with TRBJ2-3, with 9 nucleotides matching TRBD2. The V segment lost 6 bases and the J segment 6 bases; nucleotides outside the gene matches: 7. CDR1 and CDR2 from the germline V gene are SNHLY and FYNNEI. This CDR3 is built from 14 residues. CDR3 nucleotide sequence: TGTGCCAGCAGGATTAGCGGGAGTGAGGATACGCAGTATTTT. Translated: CASRISGSEDTQYF.

V and J are TRBV10-3 and TRBJ2-5; 12 bases fit TRBD2. V shed 3 bases and J 4 bases; nucleotides not matched to a gene: 9. The CDR3 loop spans 17 amino acids. Germline lookup yields CDR1 ENHRY and CDR2 SYGVKD. The CDR3 here is CAISDLAGGPEGETQYF. The CDR3 DNA reads TGTGCCATCAGTGACCTAGCGGGAGGGCCGGAGGGAGAGACCCAGTACTTC.

This clonotype was seen ten or more times. The chain carries TRBV20-1 and TRBJ2-3; 9 nucleotides agree with TRBD2. CDR1 is DFQATT, CDR2 SNEGSKA, per germline (reference sequence). CDR3 length: 14 amino acids. Losses at the gene ends were 2 bases for V and 2 bases for J; bases not matched to a gene: 2. The CDR3 DNA follows: TGCAGTGCTAGACTAGCGGGAATCACAGATACGCAGTATTTT. It is translated as CSARLAGITDTQYF.